This paragraph covers one TCR beta chain sequence. Germline loops: CDR1 SGHDN, CDR2 FVKESK. Between the trimmed V and J ends, which lost 4 bases and 0 bases, there was a span of 13 bases. The CDR3 has 16 residues. The data derive from a study of T cell responses to AZD1222 COVID-19 vaccine. The data were produced by immunoSEQ multiplex PCR, yet TCRdb's version contains in-frame clones alone and is incomplete. Among around 160,000 clones, about 89% were seen once, and the ten largest hold approximately 3.6%. The starting material was peripheral blood, obtained 28 days after the second AZD1222 dose. The TCR originated in an adult who received the AZD1222 COVID-19 vaccine. The V and J genes are TRBV14 and TRBJ2-1; D assignment may be TRBD1 or TRBD2 (6 bases each). The CDR3 nucleotides are TGTGCCAGCAGCCGAGGGGGGCGCTTCTCCTACAATGAGCAGTTCTTC. This gives the protein CASSRGGRFSYNEQFF. The variable domain in full, with the rest retrieved from reference TRBV14 and TRBJ2-1, is EAGVTQFPSHSVIEKGQTVTLRCDPISGHDNLYWYRRVMGKEIKFLLHFVKESKQDESGMPNNRFLAERTGGTYSTLKVQPAELEDSGVYFCASSRGGRFSYNEQFFGPGTRLTVL.